This T cell receptor beta chain appears in the sequencing data of a study of blood T cell repertoires in COVID-19. Study at large: The United States, Italy and Spain were the sources of the acute and convalescent COVID-19 samples. PBMCs, B-cell-depleted T cells, or T cells were the source of the cDNA or gDNA that made up the material.

The V end was cut by 4 bases, the J end by 0 bases, with 22 bases between. CDR1 and CDR2 from the germline V gene are SEHNR and FQNEAQ (reference sequence). This CDR3 is 18 amino acids long. In the authors' workflow: Scientists estimated how many nucleated cells there were by amplifying reference gene primers. Repertoires were generated with immunoSEQ multiplex PCR, while TCRdb's copy carries only in-frame clones and drops some. The V and J calls and clone size come from that table; D and trimming were worked out from the DNA. The top ten clones hold around 7% of a sample with 150,000 to 200,000 clones, approximately 84% of them seen once.

The chain links TRBV7-9 to TRBJ2-7; a possible D gene is TRBD1 (6 bases). This clonotype was sampled from a human donor in a cohort sampled during active COVID-19. The specimen was peripheral blood. CDR3 coding DNA: TGTGCCAGCAGCTACCTAGGACAGAGCGAAATAAACTCCTACGAGCAGTACTTC. Amino acid sequence: CASSYLGQSEINSYEQYF.